Listed below are T cell receptor beta chains from one sample, sequenced in a study of T-cell reconstitution after alpha-beta-depleted transplantation in children. One entry per CDR3 protein results from TCRdb running MiXCR on the PCR reads. The sample holds 140,000 to 150,000 distinct CDR3 sequences, about 8.8% seen once. Material: PBMCs, mostly from graft donor cells, obtained 180 days after TCRalphabeta/CD19-depleted stem cell transplant. These receptors all stem from a female patient aged 2-15 years who had a stem cell transplant for congenital amegakaryocytic thrombocytopenia, so the T cells may come from the graft donor. Each CDR3 is given with its conserved first and last residue. A D gene is named only where the DNA matches it firmly. Rows give clone size only sometimes, using once, few, many, or a class for an expanded clone.

size: many; D: TRBD2; V: TRBV5-1; J: TRBJ2-7; DNA: TGCGCCAGCAGCACTCGGACTAGCGGGGGCCGCGAGCAGTACTTC; CDR3: CASSTRTSGGREQYF
size: many; D: TRBD1; V: TRBV5-8; J: TRBJ2-6; DNA: TGTGCCAGCAGCTTTCGGGACAGATCCGACGGGGCCAACGTCCTGACTTTC; CDR3: CASSFRDRSDGANVLTF
size: many; D: TRBD2; V: TRBV28; J: TRBJ2-7; DNA: TGTGCCAGCAGTTTCGGGACTAGTTACGAGCAGTACTTC; CDR3: CASSFGTSYEQYF
size: many; D: TRBD1; V: TRBV20-1; J: TRBJ2-7; DNA: TGCAGTGCTCGACCCCCTCGGACAGGGACCTACGAGCAGTACTTC; CDR3: CSARPPRTGTYEQYF
size: many; D: .; V: TRBV7-7; J: TRBJ2-3; DNA: TGTGCCAGCAGCCTCGGACTGCCCACAGATACGCAGTATTTT; CDR3: CASSLGLPTDTQYF
size: few; D: .; V: TRBV20-1; J: TRBJ2-7; DNA: TGCAGTGCTAGATTCCAGGGACCTACCTACGAGCAGTACTTC; CDR3: CSARFQGPTYEQYF
size: many; D: TRBD1; V: TRBV18; J: TRBJ2-2; DNA: TGTGCCAGCTCACCCCTGACAGGGACGAACACCGGGGAGCTGTTTTTT; CDR3: CASSPLTGTNTGELFF
size: many; D: .; V: TRBV6-5; J: TRBJ2-7; DNA: TGTGCCAGCAGTTACTCGGGGGAGCAGTACTTC; CDR3: CASSYSGEQYF
size: many; D: .; V: TRBV18; J: TRBJ2-2; DNA: TGTGCCAGCTCACCACGGACCTCGGGGGACACCGGGGAGCTGTTTTTT; CDR3: CASSPRTSGDTGELFF
size: many; D: .; V: TRBV10-2; J: TRBJ2-7; DNA: TGCGCCAGCAGGCCTGGCGGCGGGTGGAGCGAGCAGTACTTC; CDR3: CASRPGGGWSEQYF
size: many; D: .; V: TRBV12-3/TRBV12-4; J: TRBJ2-2; DNA: TGTGCCAGCAGACTGACACCAAACACCGGGGAGCTGTTTTTT; CDR3: CASRLTPNTGELFF
size: .; D: TRBD1; V: TRBV5-1; J: TRBJ1-2; DNA: TGCGCCAGCAGCCCCGGGACAGGTGCTGGCTACACCTTC; CDR3: CASSPGTGAGYTF
size: few; D: .; V: TRBV20-1; J: TRBJ2-1; DNA: TGCAGTGCCCCGGGACTCTTCAATGAGCAGTTCTTC; CDR3: CSAPGLFNEQFF
size: .; D: .; V: TRBV4-2; J: TRBJ2-2; DNA: TGTGCCAGCAGCCAAGTCCCAAGATTTAGGGGCAGGAACACCGGGGAGCTGTTTTTT; CDR3: CASSQVPRFRGRNTGELFF
size: many; D: TRBD2; V: TRBV27; J: TRBJ2-2; DNA: TGTGCCAGCAGAGCGGGAGTGAACACCGGGGAGCTGTTTTTT; CDR3: CASRAGVNTGELFF
size: many; D: TRBD2; V: TRBV20-1; J: TRBJ2-3; DNA: TGCAGTGCTAGTGGGCTAGCGGGAGGCAACACAGATACGCAGTATTTT; CDR3: CSASGLAGGNTDTQYF
size: few; D: TRBD1; V: TRBV19; J: TRBJ1-2; DNA: TGTGCCAGTAGAATGGTGGGACAGGAGACGTATGGCTACACCTTC; CDR3: CASRMVGQETYGYTF
size: many; D: TRBD1; V: TRBV29-1; J: TRBJ2-7; DNA: TGCAGCGTTGGAGGACAGGCCGCCTCCTACGAGCAGTACTTC; CDR3: CSVGGQAASYEQYF
size: .; D: .; V: TRBV5-1; J: TRBJ2-1; DNA: TGCGCCAGCAATCGGGGGGCCGTCCACAATGAGCAGTTCTTC; CDR3: CASNRGAVHNEQFF
size: few; D: TRBD2; V: TRBV7-3; J: TRBJ2-1; DNA: TGTGCCAGCAGCTTTGACCCAGGACTAGCGGGCAATGAGCAGTTCTTC; CDR3: CASSFDPGLAGNEQFF
size: few; D: .; V: TRBV2; J: TRBJ2-6; DNA: TGTGCCAGCGACAACCCTGGGGCCAACGTCCTGACTTTC; CDR3: CASDNPGANVLTF
size: many; D: TRBD1; V: TRBV10-3; J: TRBJ1-2; DNA: TGTGCCATTCTGGACAGGGAGTATGGCTACACCTTC; CDR3: CAILDREYGYTF
size: few; D: .; V: TRBV20-1; J: TRBJ1-4; DNA: TGCAGTGCTAGAGAGGACAGTCACACTAATGAAAAACTGTTTTTT; CDR3: CSAREDSHTNEKLFF
size: few; D: TRBD1; V: TRBV3-1; J: TRBJ2-1; DNA: TGTGCCAGCAGCCAACCGGACAGGGGGCGGAGTGAGCAGTTCTTC; CDR3: CASSQPDRGRSEQFF
size: many; D: .; V: TRBV6-4; J: TRBJ2-2; DNA: TGTGCCAGCAGTGAAACAACTATGGGGGAGCTGTTTTTT; CDR3: CASSETTMGELFF
size: many; D: .; V: TRBV5-6; J: TRBJ2-2; DNA: TGTGCCAGCAGCTTTTTGCGCCAAAGGAGGACCGGGGAGCTGTTTTTT; CDR3: CASSFLRQRRTGELFF
size: many; D: TRBD2; V: TRBV4-2; J: TRBJ2-3; DNA: TGTGCCAGCAGCCTCACTAGCGGGAGAACAGATACGCAGTATTTT; CDR3: CASSLTSGRTDTQYF
size: few; D: .; V: TRBV7-9; J: TRBJ1-1; DNA: TGTGCCAGCAGCTTAGGGGGCAACTTGAACACTGAAGCTTTCTTT; CDR3: CASSLGGNLNTEAFF
size: few; D: .; V: TRBV6-1; J: TRBJ1-6; DNA: TGTGCCAGCAGTACCGCGCAGGTGAATTCACCCCTCCACTTT; CDR3: CASSTAQVNSPLHF
size: .; D: .; V: TRBV20-1; J: TRBJ2-1; DNA: TGCAGTGCTAGAGATCAGTACCACTCCTACAATGAGCAGTTCTTC; CDR3: CSARDQYHSYNEQFF
size: few; D: .; V: TRBV18; J: TRBJ2-3; DNA: TGTGCCAGCTCATCTTTATTACCCGACTTCACAGATACGCAGTATTTT; CDR3: CASSSLLPDFTDTQYF
size: many; D: .; V: TRBV4-1; J: TRBJ2-3; DNA: TGCGCCAGCAGCCAAGTCGGCCTAGCCTCTGATACGCAGTATTTT; CDR3: CASSQVGLASDTQYF
size: many; D: TRBD1; V: TRBV28; J: TRBJ1-6; DNA: TGTGCCAGCAGGTACCGACCGGGACAGGTTGCCCAATTCACCCCTCGTAACCTCCACTTT; CDR3: CASRYRPGQVAQFTPRNLHF
size: .; D: TRBD1; V: TRBV20-1; J: TRBJ1-5; DNA: TGCAGTGCTAGAGTCAATCGGGACAGGGGGGATCAGCCCCAGCATTTT; CDR3: CSARVNRDRGDQPQHF
size: many; D: .; V: TRBV28; J: TRBJ1-4; DNA: TGTGCCAGCAGTCTCCGAGGGACCGGACCTGAAAATGAAAAACTGTTTTTT; CDR3: CASSLRGTGPENEKLFF
size: many; D: .; V: TRBV4-1; J: TRBJ2-7; DNA: TGCGCCAGCAGCCAAGATGGAAGTCCCAAGGGCGAGCAGTACTTC; CDR3: CASSQDGSPKGEQYF
size: many; D: .; V: TRBV12-3/TRBV12-4; J: TRBJ1-5; DNA: TGTGCCAGCAGTTTAGTGGGCCGTAAGGGCAATCAGCCCCAGCATTTT; CDR3: CASSLVGRKGNQPQHF
size: few; D: .; V: TRBV20-1; J: TRBJ1-1; DNA: TGCAGTGCCCAGAAGAGGGACACTGAAGCTTTCTTT; CDR3: CSAQKRDTEAFF
size: .; D: TRBD1; V: TRBV9; J: TRBJ1-3; DNA: TGTGCCAGCAGCGGAGAGACAGGGGGGTACGGAAACACCATATATTTT; CDR3: CASSGETGGYGNTIYF
size: .; D: .; V: TRBV2; J: TRBJ2-5; DNA: TGTGCCAGCTGGCACGGGAGCCAAGAGACCCAGTACTTC; CDR3: CASWHGSQETQYF
size: few; D: .; V: TRBV5-1; J: TRBJ2-1; DNA: TGCGCCAGCAGCTTTGACTACTTATTGGATGAGCAGTTCTTC; CDR3: CASSFDYLLDEQFF
size: few; D: TRBD2; V: TRBV6-1; J: TRBJ2-5; DNA: TGTGCCAGCCGAGGGACTAGCGAGACCCAGTACTTC; CDR3: CASRGTSETQYF
size: few; D: TRBD2; V: TRBV15; J: TRBJ2-1; DNA: TGTGCCAGCAGAGGTGGAAAACTAGCGGGAGTATTTTCGGAGTTCTTC; CDR3: CASRGGKLAGVFSEFF
size: many; D: .; V: TRBV7-6; J: TRBJ1-1; DNA: TGTGCCAGCAGCATGACTTGGAGAACTGAAGCTTTCTTT; CDR3: CASSMTWRTEAFF
size: many; D: .; V: TRBV14; J: TRBJ2-5; DNA: TGTGCCAGCAGCCAACGCTCGGAAGAGACCCAGTACTTC; CDR3: CASSQRSEETQYF
size: few; D: .; V: TRBV20-1; J: TRBJ2-2; DNA: TGCAGTGCTAGGGAGCCTCCTGGGGAGCTGTTTTTT; CDR3: CSAREPPGELFF
size: many; D: TRBD2; V: TRBV20-1; J: TRBJ2-1; DNA: TGCAGTGCTGTACTAGCGGGAGCTTACAATGAGCAGTTCTTC; CDR3: CSAVLAGAYNEQFF
size: many; D: .; V: TRBV20-1; J: TRBJ2-3; DNA: TGCAGTGCTCAAGTTCAGGGTCTGGGTACGCAGTATTTT; CDR3: CSAQVQGLGTQYF
size: .; D: .; V: TRBV20-1; J: TRBJ2-1; DNA: TGCAGTGCTAGAGATCCGGGCAATGAGCAGTTCTTC; CDR3: CSARDPGNEQFF
size: many; D: TRBD2; V: TRBV20-1; J: TRBJ2-1; DNA: TGCAGTGCCCAGCTAGCGGGAGGGCCAAATGAGCAGTTCTTC; CDR3: CSAQLAGGPNEQFF